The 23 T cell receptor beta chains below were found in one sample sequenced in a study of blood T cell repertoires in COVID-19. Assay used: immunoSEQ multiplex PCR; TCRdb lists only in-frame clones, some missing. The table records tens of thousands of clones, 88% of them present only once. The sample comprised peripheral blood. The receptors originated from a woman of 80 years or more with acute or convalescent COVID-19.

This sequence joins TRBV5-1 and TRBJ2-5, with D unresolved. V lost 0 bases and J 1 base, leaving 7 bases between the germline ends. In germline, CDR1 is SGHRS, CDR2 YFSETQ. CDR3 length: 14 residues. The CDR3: CASSLGRSQETQYF. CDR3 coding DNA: TGCGCCAGCAGCTTGGGACGGAGCCAAGAGACCCAGTACTTC. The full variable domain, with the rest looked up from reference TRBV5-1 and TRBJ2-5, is KAGVTQTPRYLIKTRGQQVTLSCSPISGHRSVSWYQQTPGQGLQFLFEYFSETQRNKGNFPGRFSGRQFSNSRSEMNVSTLELGDSALYLCASSLGRSQETQYFGPGTRLLVL.

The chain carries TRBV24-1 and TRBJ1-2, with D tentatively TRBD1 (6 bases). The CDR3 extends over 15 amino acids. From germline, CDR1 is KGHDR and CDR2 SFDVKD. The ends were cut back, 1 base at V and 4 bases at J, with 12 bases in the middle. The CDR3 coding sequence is TGTGCCACCAGTGATTTTCGGGGGGCCGGCTATGGCTACACCTTC. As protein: CATSDFRGAGYGYTF.

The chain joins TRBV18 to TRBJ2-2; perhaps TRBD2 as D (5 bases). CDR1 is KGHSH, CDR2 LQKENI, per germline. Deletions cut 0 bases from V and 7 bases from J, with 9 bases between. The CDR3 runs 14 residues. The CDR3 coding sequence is TGTGCCAGCTCACCACCGAGGGAAAACGGGGAGCTGTTTTTT. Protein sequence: CASSPPRENGELFF.

CDR3 sequence: CASSPRGGNYGYTF. DNA for the CDR3: TGTGCCAGTAGTCCACGCGGGGGGAACTATGGCTACACCTTC. The chain joins TRBV19 to TRBJ1-2, with D perhaps matching TRBD1 (5 bases). Looked up from germline, CDR1 is LNHDA and CDR2 is SQIVND (reference sequence). The CDR3 totals 14 residues. With 5 bases removed from V and 2 bases from J, the gap between germline ends came to 12 bases.

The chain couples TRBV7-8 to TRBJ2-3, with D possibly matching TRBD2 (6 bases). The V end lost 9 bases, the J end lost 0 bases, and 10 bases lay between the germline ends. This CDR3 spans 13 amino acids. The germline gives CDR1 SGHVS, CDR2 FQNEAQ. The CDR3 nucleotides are TGTGCCAGTTCTAGCGACAGCACAGATACGCAGTATTTT. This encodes CASSSDSTDTQYF. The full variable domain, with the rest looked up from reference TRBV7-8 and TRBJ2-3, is GAGVSQSPRYKVAKRGQDVALRCDPISGHVSLFWYQQALGQGPEFLTYFQNEAQLDKSGLPSDRFFAERPEGSVSTLKIQRTQQEDSAVYLCASSSDSTDTQYFGPGTRLTVL.

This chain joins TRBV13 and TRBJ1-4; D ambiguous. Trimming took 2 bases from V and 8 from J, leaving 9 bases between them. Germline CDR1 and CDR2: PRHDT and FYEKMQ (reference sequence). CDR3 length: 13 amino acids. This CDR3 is CASSLWSEEKLFF. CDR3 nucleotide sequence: TGTGCCAGCAGCTTATGGAGCGAGGAAAAACTGTTTTTT.

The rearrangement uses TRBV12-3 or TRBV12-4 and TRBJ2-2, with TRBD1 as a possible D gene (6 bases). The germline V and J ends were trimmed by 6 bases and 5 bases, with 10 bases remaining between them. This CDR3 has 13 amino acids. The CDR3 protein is CASSRQATGELFF. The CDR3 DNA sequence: TGTGCCAGCAGCCGACAGGCAACCGGGGAGCTGTTTTTT.

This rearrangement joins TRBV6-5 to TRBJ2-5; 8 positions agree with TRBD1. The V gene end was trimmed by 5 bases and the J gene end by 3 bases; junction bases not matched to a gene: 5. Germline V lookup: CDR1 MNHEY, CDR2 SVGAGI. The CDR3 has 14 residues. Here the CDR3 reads CASSLGQGKETQYF. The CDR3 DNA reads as TGTGCCAGCAGTCTAGGACAGGGCAAAGAGACCCAGTACTTC.

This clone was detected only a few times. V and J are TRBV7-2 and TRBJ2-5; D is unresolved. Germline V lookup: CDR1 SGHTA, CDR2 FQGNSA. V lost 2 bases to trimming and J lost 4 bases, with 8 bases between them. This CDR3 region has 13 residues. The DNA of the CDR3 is TGTGCCAGCAGCTTAATCGGAGCAGAGACCCAGTACTTC. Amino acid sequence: CASSLIGAETQYF.

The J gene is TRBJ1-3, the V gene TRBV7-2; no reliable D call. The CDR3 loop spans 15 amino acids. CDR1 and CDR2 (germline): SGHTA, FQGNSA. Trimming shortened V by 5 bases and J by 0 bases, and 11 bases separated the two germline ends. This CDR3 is CASSGGLSSGNTIYF. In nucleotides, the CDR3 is TGTGCCAGCAGCGGAGGCCTGAGCTCTGGAAACACCATATATTTT.

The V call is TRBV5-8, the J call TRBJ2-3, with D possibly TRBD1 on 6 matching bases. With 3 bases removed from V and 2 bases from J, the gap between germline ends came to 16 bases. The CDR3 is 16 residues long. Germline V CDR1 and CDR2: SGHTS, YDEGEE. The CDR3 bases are TGTGCCAGCAGCTCTGGACAGTGGGAATTCACAGATACGCAGTATTTT. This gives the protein CASSSGQWEFTDTQYF.

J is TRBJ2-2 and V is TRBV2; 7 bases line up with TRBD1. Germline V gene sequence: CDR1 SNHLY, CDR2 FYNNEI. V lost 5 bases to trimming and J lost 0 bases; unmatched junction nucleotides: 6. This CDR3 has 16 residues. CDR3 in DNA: TGTGCCAGCAGTCTCCGGACAGGCGCGAACACCGGGGAGCTGTTTTTT. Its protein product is CASSLRTGANTGELFF.

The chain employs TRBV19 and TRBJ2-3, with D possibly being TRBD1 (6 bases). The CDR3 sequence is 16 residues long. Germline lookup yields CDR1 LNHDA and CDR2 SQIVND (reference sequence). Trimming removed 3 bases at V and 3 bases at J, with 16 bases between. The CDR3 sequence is CASSIIAGAGTDTQYF. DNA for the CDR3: TGTGCCAGTAGTATTATTGCAGGGGCAGGTACAGATACGCAGTATTTT.

This CDR3 is CASSVDGSGSDTQYF. For the CDR3, the DNA is TGTGCCAGCAGCGTAGACGGTAGCGGGAGTGATACGCAGTATTTT. J is TRBJ2-3 and V is TRBV9, with TRBD2 identical over 9 bases. The V segment lost 0 bases and the J segment 6 bases; nucleotides outside the gene matches: 5. Per the germline V gene, CDR1 is SGDLS and CDR2 is YYNGEE. The CDR3 length is 15 residues.

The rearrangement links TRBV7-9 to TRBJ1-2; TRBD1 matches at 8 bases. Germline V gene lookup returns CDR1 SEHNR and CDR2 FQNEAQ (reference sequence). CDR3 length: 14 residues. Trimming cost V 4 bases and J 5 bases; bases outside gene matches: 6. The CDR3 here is CASSSADRAYGYTF. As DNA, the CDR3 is TGTGCCAGCAGCTCGGCGGACAGGGCGTATGGCTACACCTTC.

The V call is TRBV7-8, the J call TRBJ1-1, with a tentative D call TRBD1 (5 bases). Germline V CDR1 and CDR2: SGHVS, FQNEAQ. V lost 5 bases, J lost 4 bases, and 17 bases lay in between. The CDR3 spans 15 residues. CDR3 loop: CASSQDGGGSTEAFF. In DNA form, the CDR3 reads TGTGCCAGCAGCCAAGATGGGGGAGGGAGCACTGAAGCTTTCTTT.

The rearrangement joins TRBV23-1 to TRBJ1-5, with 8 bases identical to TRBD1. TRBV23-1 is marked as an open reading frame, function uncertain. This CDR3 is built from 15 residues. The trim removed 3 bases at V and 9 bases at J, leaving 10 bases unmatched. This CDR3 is CASSHSTGADVPQHF. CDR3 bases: TGCGCCAGCAGTCATTCGACAGGGGCCGATGTGCCCCAGCATTTT.

In DNA form, the CDR3 reads TGCGCCAGCAGCGCACCCCCCCCAGGGCCCCCTAACTATGGCTACACCTTC. Encoded protein: CASSAPPPGPPNYGYTF. The J gene is TRBJ1-2, the V gene TRBV5-1; perhaps TRBD1 as D (5 bases). V was pared by 4 bases and J by 0 bases, with 19 bases between. The CDR3 length is 17 residues. Germline V gives CDR1 SGHRS, CDR2 YFSETQ.

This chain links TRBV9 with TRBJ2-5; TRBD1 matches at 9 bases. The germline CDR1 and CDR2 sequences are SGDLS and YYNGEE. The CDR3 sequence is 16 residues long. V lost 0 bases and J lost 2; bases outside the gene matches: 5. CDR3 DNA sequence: TGTGCCAGCAGCGTAGACAGGGGGCGTGGGCAAGAGACCCAGTACTTC. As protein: CASSVDRGRGQETQYF. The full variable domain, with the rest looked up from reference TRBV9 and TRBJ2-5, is DSGVTQTPKHLITATGQRVTLRCSPRSGDLSVYWYQQSLDQGLQFLIQYYNGEERAKGNILERFSAQQFPDLHSELNLSSLELGDSALYFCASSVDRGRGQETQYFGPGTRLLVL.

CDR3 nucleotides: TGTGCCAGCAGCGGGGAGTACAATGAGCAGTTCTTC. Amino acid sequence: CASSGEYNEQFF. The V and J genes are TRBV6-5 and TRBJ2-1; D might be TRBD2 (5 bases). Germline V gene data show CDR1 as MNHEY and CDR2 as SVGAGI. CDR3 length: 12 amino acids. Trimming shortened V by 6 bases and J by 4 bases, and 7 bases separated the two germline ends.

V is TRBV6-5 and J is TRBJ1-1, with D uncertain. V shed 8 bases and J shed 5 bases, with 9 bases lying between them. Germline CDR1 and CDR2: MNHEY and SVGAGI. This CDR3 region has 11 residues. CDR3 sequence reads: CASLRLTEAFF. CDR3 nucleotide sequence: TGTGCCAGCCTGAGATTGACTGAAGCTTTCTTT.

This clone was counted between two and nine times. CDR3 nucleotides: TGTGCCAGCAGCTTAGACAGGATCGGGCAGCCCCAGCATTTT. This translates into CASSLDRIGQPQHF. The V call is TRBV7-2, the J call TRBJ1-5; weak D call: TRBD1 (5 bases). V lost 1 base to trimming and J lost 7 bases, with 11 bases between them. This CDR3 spans 14 amino acids. Germline V gene data show CDR1 as SGHTA and CDR2 as FQGNSA.

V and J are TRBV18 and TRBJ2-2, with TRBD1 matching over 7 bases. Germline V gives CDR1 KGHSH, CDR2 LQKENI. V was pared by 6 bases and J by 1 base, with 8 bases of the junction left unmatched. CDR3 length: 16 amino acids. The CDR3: CASSPVGGRNTGELFF. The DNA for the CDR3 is TGTGCCAGCTCCCCGGTAGGGGGCAGGAACACCGGGGAGCTGTTTTTT. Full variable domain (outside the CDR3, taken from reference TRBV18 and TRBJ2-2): NAGVMQNPRHLVRRRGQEARLRCSPMKGHSHVYWYRQLPEEGLKFMVYLQKENIIDESGMPKERFSAEFPKEGPSILRIQQVVRGDSAAYFCASSPVGGRNTGELFFGEGSRLTVL.